At least ten counts were recorded for the clone carrying this TCR beta chain. No antigen is known for it. Each donor was a healthy Caucasian individual from Russia, aged roughly 6 to 100. Isolation per sample recovered at least 7 million PBMCs. This sample was taken from a study of blood T cells in healthy people across ages. Study outcomes and limitations: Unsorted PBMC input precluded a conclusive naive versus antigen-experienced comparison.

Germline-derived CDR1 and CDR2 are MNHEY and SVGEGT. The CDR3 sequence is 14 residues long. V was shortened by 8 bases and J by 6 bases, with 17 bases between the two germline ends. Combining a sample-barcoded 5' primer with a J-beta primer mix, a second PCR ran for about 6 to 12 cycles. Every single cDNA molecule received a tag from a template-switch adaptor with 12 random nucleotides. From the 5' RACE reads, TCRdb called clonotypes with MiXCR, one entry per CDR3 protein. This sample carries around 1,600,000 distinct CDR3 sequences, 42% of them seen once, and the ten largest clones take approximately 4.1%.

The receptor comes from a woman aged 18-29 years in good health. The sequenced material came from blood. The chain couples TRBV6-2 or TRBV6-3 to TRBJ2-1, with D possibly TRBD1 on 5 matching bases. CDR3: CASSRSGPPNEQFF. CDR3 DNA sequence: TGTGCCAGCTCCCGGTCAGGGCCACCCAATGAGCAGTTCTTC.